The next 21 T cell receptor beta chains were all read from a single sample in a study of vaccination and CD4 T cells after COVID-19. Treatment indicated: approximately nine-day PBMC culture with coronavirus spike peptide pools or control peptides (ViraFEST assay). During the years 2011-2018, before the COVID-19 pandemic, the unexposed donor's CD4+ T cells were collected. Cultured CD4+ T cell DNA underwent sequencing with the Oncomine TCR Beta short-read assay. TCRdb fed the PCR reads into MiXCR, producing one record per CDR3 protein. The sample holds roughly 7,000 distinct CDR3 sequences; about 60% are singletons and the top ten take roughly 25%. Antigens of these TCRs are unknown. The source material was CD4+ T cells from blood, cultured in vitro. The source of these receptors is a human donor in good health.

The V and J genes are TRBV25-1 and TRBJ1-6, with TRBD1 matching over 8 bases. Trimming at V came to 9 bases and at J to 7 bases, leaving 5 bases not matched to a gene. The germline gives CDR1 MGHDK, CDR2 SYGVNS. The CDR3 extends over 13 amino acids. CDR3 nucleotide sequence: TGTGCCAGTGGACAGGGATCCAATTCACCCCTCCACTTT. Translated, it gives CASGQGSNSPLHF.

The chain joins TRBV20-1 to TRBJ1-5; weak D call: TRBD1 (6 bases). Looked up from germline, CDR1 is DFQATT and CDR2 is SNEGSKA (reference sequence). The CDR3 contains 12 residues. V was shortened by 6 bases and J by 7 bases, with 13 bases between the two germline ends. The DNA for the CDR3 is TGCAGTGCAGGGGGTAGGATCCAGCCCCAGCATTTT. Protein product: CSAGGRIQPQHF.

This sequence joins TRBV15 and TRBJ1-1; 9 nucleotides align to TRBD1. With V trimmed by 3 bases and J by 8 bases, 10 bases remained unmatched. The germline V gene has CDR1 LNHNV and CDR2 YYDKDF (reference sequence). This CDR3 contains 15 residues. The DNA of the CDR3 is TGTGCCACCAGCAGGAAGACAGGGGGGGCGGCAGAAGCTTTCTTT. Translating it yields CATSRKTGGAAEAFF.

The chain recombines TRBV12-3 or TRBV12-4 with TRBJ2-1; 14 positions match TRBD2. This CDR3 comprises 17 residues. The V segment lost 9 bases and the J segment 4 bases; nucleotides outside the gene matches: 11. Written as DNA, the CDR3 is TGTGCCAGTCTCTCGAGGACTAGCGGGAGGTCGTACAATGAGCAGTTCTTC. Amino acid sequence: CASLSRTSGRSYNEQFF.

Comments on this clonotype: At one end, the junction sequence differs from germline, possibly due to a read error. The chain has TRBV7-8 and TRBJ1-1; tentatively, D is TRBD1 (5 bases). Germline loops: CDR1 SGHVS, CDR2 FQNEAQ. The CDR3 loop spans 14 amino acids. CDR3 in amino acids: CASSVSGGNAEAFF. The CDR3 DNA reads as TGTGCCAGCAGCGTTAGCGGGGGGAACGCTGAAGCTTTCTTT.

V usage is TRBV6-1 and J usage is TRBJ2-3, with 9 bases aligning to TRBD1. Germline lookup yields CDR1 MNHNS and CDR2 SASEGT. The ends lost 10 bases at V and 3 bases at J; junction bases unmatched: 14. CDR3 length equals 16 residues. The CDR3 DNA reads TGTGCCACCTTACCCACAGGGGGCGCTTCTACAGATACGCAGTATTTT. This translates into CATLPTGGASTDTQYF.

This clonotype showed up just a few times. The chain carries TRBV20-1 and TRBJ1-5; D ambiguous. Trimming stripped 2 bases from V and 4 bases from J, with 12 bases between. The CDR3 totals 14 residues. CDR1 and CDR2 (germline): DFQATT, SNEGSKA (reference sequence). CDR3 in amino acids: CSARLPHPNQPQHF. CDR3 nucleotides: TGCAGTGCTAGACTTCCACACCCGAATCAGCCCCAGCATTTT.

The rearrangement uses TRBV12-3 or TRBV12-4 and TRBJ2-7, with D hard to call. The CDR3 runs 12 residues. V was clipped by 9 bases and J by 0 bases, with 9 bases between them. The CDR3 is CASTTSSYEQYF. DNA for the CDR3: TGTGCCAGTACAACGTCCTCCTACGAGCAGTACTTC.

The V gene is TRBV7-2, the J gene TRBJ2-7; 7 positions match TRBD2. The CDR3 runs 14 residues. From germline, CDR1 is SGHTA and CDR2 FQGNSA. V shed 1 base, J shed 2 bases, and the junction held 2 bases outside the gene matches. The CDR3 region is CASSLDGLAYEQYF. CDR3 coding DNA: TGTGCCAGCAGCTTAGATGGACTAGCCTACGAGCAGTACTTC.

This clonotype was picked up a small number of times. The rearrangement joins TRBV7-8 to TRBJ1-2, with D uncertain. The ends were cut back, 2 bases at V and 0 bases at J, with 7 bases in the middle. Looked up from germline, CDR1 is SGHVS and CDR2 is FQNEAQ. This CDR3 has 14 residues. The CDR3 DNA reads TGTGCCAGCAGCTTACGCAGCTCTAACTATGGCTACACCTTC. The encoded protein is CASSLRSSNYGYTF.

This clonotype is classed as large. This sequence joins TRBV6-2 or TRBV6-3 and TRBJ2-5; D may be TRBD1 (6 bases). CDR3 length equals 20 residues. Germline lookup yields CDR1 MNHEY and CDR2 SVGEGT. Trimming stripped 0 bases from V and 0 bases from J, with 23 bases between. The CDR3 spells CASSYSKRPRAGVYQETQYF. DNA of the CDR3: TGTGCCAGCAGTTACTCGAAACGCCCCCGGGCAGGGGTGTACCAAGAGACCCAGTACTTC.

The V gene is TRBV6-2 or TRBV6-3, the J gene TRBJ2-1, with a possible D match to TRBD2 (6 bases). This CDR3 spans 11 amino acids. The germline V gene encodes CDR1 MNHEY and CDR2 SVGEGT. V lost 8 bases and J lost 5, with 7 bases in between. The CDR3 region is CASAGNNEQFF. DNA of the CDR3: TGTGCCAGCGCGGGAAACAATGAGCAGTTCTTC.

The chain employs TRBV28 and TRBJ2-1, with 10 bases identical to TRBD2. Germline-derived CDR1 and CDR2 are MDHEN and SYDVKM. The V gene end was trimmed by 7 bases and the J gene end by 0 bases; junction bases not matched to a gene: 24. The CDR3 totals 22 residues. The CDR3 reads CASTPGGGRLAGASRSYNEQFF. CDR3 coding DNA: TGTGCCAGCACACCCGGAGGGGGGCGGCTAGCGGGGGCCAGCCGCTCCTACAATGAGCAGTTCTTC.

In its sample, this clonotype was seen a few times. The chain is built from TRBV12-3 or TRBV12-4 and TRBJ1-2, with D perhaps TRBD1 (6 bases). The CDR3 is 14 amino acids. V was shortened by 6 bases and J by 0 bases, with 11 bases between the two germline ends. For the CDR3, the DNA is TGTGCCAGCAGGGGGGCTGGAGCTAACTATGGCTACACCTTC. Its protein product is CASRGAGANYGYTF.

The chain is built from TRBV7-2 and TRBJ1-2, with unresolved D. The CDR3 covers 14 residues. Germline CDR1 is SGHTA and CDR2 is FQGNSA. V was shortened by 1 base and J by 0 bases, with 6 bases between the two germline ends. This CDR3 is CASSLDWTNYGYTF. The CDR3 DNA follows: TGTGCCAGCAGCTTAGACTGGACTAACTATGGCTACACCTTC.

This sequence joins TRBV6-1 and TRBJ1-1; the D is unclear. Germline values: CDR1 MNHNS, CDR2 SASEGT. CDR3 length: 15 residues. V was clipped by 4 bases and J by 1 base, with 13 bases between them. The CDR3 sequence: CASSGQLVPNTEAFF. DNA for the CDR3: TGTGCCAGCAGTGGTCAACTCGTCCCGAACACTGAAGCTTTCTTT.

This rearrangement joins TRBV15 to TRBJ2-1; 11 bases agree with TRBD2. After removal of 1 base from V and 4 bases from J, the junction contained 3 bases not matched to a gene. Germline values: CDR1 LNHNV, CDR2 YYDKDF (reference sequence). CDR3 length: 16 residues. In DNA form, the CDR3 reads TGTGCCACCAGCAGAGTTAGCGGGGGGGCTTACAATGAGCAGTTCTTC. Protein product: CATSRVSGGAYNEQFF. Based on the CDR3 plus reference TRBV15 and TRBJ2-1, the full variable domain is DAMVIQNPRYQVTQFGKPVTLSCSQTLNHNVMYWYQQKSSQAPKLLFHYYDKDFNNEADTPDNFQSRRPNTSFCFLDIRSPGLGDTAMYLCATSRVSGGAYNEQFFGPGTRLTVL.

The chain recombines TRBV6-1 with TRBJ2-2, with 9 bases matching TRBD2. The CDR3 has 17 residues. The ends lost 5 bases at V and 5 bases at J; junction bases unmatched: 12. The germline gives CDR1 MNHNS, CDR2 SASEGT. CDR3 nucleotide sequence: TGTGCCAGCAGTAGCCACCGGGGGAGCGGGGGGACCGGGGAGCTGTTTTTT. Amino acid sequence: CASSSHRGSGGTGELFF.

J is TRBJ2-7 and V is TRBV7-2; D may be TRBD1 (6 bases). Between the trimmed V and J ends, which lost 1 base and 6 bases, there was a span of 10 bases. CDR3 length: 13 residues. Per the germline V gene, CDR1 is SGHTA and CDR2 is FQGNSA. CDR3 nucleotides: TGTGCCAGCAGCTTAGACCCAGGGGTCGAGCAGTACTTC. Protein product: CASSLDPGVEQYF.

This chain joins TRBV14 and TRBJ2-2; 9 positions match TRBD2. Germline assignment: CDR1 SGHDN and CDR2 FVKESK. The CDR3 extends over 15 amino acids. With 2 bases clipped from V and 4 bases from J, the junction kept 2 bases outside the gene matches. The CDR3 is CASSQQREVTGELFF. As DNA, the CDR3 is TGTGCCAGCAGCCAACAGCGGGAGGTCACCGGGGAGCTGTTTTTT.

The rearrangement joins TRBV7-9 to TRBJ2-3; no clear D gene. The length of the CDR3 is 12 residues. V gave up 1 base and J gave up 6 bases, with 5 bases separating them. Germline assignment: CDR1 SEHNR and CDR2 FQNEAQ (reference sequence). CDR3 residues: CASSLDGDTQYF. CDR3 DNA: TGTGCCAGCAGCTTAGATGGGGATACGCAGTATTTT.